The following is a T cell receptor (beta chain) sequence with its context. This sample is drawn from a study of blood T cell repertoires in COVID-19. Study-wide context: COVID-19 samples, acute and convalescent, were from the United States, Italy and Spain. Nucleic acid was either cDNA or gDNA, and it came from T cells, B-cell-depleted T cells, or PBMCs.

Sequenced by immunoSEQ multiplex PCR; TCRdb stores in-frame clones only, minus some. Of around 300,000 clones in the sample, 90% were seen once. V was cut by 0 bases and J by 3 bases, with 14 bases left in between. This CDR3 contains 16 residues. Germline values: CDR1 PRHDT, CDR2 FYEKMQ (reference sequence). The clonotype was recovered from a woman aged 40-49 years with acute or convalescent COVID-19. The sample taken for sequencing was peripheral blood. V and J are TRBV13 and TRBJ1-1, with D maybe TRBD1 (5 bases). In DNA, the CDR3 is TGTGCCAGCAGCTTAGGCCTACAGGTCGTGGACACTGAAGCTTTCTTT. Encoded protein: CASSLGLQVVDTEAFF. The complete variable domain, with remaining parts taken from reference TRBV13 and TRBJ1-1, reads AAGVIQSPRHLIKEKRETATLKCYPIPRHDTVYWYQQGPGQDPQFLISFYEKMQSDKGSIPDRFSAQQFSDYHSELNMSSLELGDSALYFCASSLGLQVVDTEAFFGQGTRLTVV.